This is a list of T cell receptor beta chains from one sample in a study of blood T cell repertoires in COVID-19. Here immunoSEQ multiplex PCR was the method, and the copy in TCRdb shows in-frame clones only, minus some. The data show under 200,000 clones, with 75% to 85% seen just once and about 1.5% held by the top ten. The source material was peripheral blood. The receptors were gathered from a human donor in a cohort sampled during active COVID-19. CDR3s include the opening cysteine and the closing phenylalanine or tryptophan. The order of the fields is clone size, D gene, V gene, J gene, CDR3 DNA, CDR3 protein. The D gene is left open where the match is weak. Size values are once, few and many counts, or a class for expanded clones, and some rows have none.

>NA|TRBD1|TRBV5-1|TRBJ2-7
TGCGCCAGCAGCTTTCGGACAGGTAATACCTACGAGCAGTACTTC
CASSFRTGNTYEQYF
>NA|TRBD1|TRBV10-3|TRBJ2-7
TGTGCCATGGCCGGGACAGGGAGGGAGCAGTACTTC
CAMAGTGREQYF
>NA|TRBD1|TRBV28|TRBJ2-2
TGTGCCAGCAGGTCAGACAGGGTGTACGCCGGGGAGCTGTTTTTT
CASRSDRVYAGELFF
>NA|TRBD1|TRBV5-1|TRBJ1-6
TGCGCCAGCACCCAATCGGGACAGGGGAATTCACCCCTCCACTTT
CASTQSGQGNSPLHF
>few|TRBD1|TRBV19|TRBJ1-2
TGTGCCAGTAGTATAGATTCAACAGGGGCAAGCTATGGCTACACCTTC
CASSIDSTGASYGYTF
>NA|TRBD1|TRBV9|TRBJ1-3
TGTGCCAGCAGCGGGACAGGGGGAACCTCTGGAAACACCATATATTTT
CASSGTGGTSGNTIYF
>NA|TRBD2|TRBV5-4|TRBJ2-3
TGTGCCAGCAGCTCGTTAGCGGGAGGGCCTACAGATACGCAGTATTTT
CASSSLAGGPTDTQYF
>NA|NA|TRBV15|TRBJ2-2
TGTGCCACCAGCAGATCCGACAAGAACACCGGGGAGCTGTTTTTT
CATSRSDKNTGELFF
>few|NA|TRBV7-8|TRBJ2-1
TGTGCCAGCAGCTTAGACGGAGACAATGAGCAGTTCTTC
CASSLDGDNEQFF
>NA|TRBD2|TRBV6-4|TRBJ2-5
TGTGCCAGCAGTGACCCGGGACTAGCGGGGGGACCTCCACAAGAGACCCAGTACTTC
CASSDPGLAGGPPQETQYF
>NA|NA|TRBV28|TRBJ1-5
TGTGCCAGCAGAAACTCAGGGGTAGGGCAGCCCCAGCATTTT
CASRNSGVGQPQHF
>NA|NA|TRBV5-1|TRBJ2-3
TGCGCCAGCACTCTCGGGGATTACACAGATACGCAGTATTTT
CASTLGDYTDTQYF
>NA|TRBD1|TRBV6-5|TRBJ2-7
TGTGCCAGCAGTTACCGAGACAGGGACTACGAGCAGTACTTC
CASSYRDRDYEQYF
>NA|TRBD2|TRBV7-8|TRBJ2-1
TGTGCCAGCAGCGGTAGCGGGGGCTACAATGAGCAGTTCTTC
CASSGSGGYNEQFF
>NA|NA|TRBV28|TRBJ1-4
TGTGCCAGCAGTTTTCAGGGAAGGAATGAAAAACTGTTTTTT
CASSFQGRNEKLFF
>NA|TRBD2|TRBV4-3|TRBJ2-1
TGCGCCAGCAGCCAAGGGGAGGGGAACTTCTACAATGAGCAGTTCTTC
CASSQGEGNFYNEQFF
>many|NA|TRBV3-1/TRBV3-2|TRBJ1-3
TGTGCCAGCAGCCAAAACCCACGGGGAAACACCATATATTTT
CASSQNPRGNTIYF
>NA|TRBD2|TRBV6-5|TRBJ2-3
TGTGCCAGCAGTTGGACAGCGGGGGGGGCAGATACGCAGTATTTT
CASSWTAGGADTQYF
>once|NA|TRBV5-3|TRBJ1-5
TGTGCCAGAAGCCACAATCAGCCCCAGCATTTT
CARSHNQPQHF
>NA|NA|TRBV10-3|TRBJ2-1
TGTGCCTCGGGACACCCTGAGAATGAGCAGTTCTTC
CASGHPENEQFF
>NA|TRBD2|TRBV19|TRBJ2-5
TGTGCCAGTAGTAGAGCCGGGAGGGCCGCCCAAGAGACCCAGTACTTC
CASSRAGRAAQETQYF
>NA|NA|TRBV12-5|TRBJ2-2
TGTGCTAGTGGTTTGGGAACAGGGAAAGGCGCCGGGGAGCTGTTTTTT
CASGLGTGKGAGELFF
>NA|TRBD1|TRBV6-5|TRBJ1-2
TGTGCCAGCAGTTACACCACAGGGGGCGGCTACACCTTC
CASSYTTGGGYTF
>NA|TRBD1|TRBV4-1|TRBJ1-5
TGCGCCAGCAGCCAAGATGACAGGGTTGGCAATCAGCCCCAGCATTTT
CASSQDDRVGNQPQHF
>few|NA|TRBV2|TRBJ2-7
TGTGCCAGCAAACACAGATTCTACGAGCAGTACTTC
CASKHRFYEQYF
>NA|TRBD1|TRBV7-6|TRBJ2-1
TGTGCCAGCAGCCAGGCCGGGACAGAGACCAATGAGCAGTTCTTC
CASSQAGTETNEQFF
>NA|NA|TRBV12-3/TRBV12-4|TRBJ1-3
TGTGCCAGCAGTTTAGCGAGGGCTTTCCCCATATATTTT
CASSLARAFPIYF
>NA|NA|TRBV7-2|TRBJ2-1
TGTGCCAGCAGCTTAGCAGGCGGGTTTTCCTACAATGAGCAGTTCTTC
CASSLAGGFSYNEQFF
>once|NA|TRBV28|TRBJ2-7
TGTGCCAGCAGTTTAACGGGGTACGAGCAGTACTTC
CASSLTGYEQYF
>NA|TRBD2|TRBV19|TRBJ2-3
TGTGCCAGTAGTAGAAGCGGGAGTACAGATACGCAGTATTTT
CASSRSGSTDTQYF
>once|NA|TRBV4-3|TRBJ1-1
TGCGCCAGCAGCCAAGATCCGGTGAACACTGAAGCTTTCTTT
CASSQDPVNTEAFF
>few|NA|TRBV6-5|TRBJ1-5
TGTGCCAGCAGCTTCGCGTATGATAGCAATCAGCCCCAGCATTTT
CASSFAYDSNQPQHF
>NA|TRBD1|TRBV3-1/TRBV3-2|TRBJ1-5
TGTGCCAGCAGCTCGGACAGGGACCAGCCCCAGCATTTT
CASSSDRDQPQHF
>few|TRBD1|TRBV29-1|TRBJ1-1
TGCAGCGCTTTGACAGGGGGCACTGAAGCTTTCTTT
CSALTGGTEAFF
>NA|NA|TRBV25-1|TRBJ2-5
TGTGCCAGCAGCGCCGGAGAGCGAGAGACCCAGTACTTC
CASSAGERETQYF
>NA|TRBD2|TRBV28|TRBJ2-7
TGTGCCAGCAGTTTAGCGGCGGGAGTCTCCTACGAGCAGTACTTC
CASSLAAGVSYEQYF
>NA|NA|TRBV10-3|TRBJ1-2
TGTGCCATCAGTGGCATCGGGGTGGTTTGGGATGGCTACACCTTC
CAISGIGVVWDGYTF
>NA|TRBD1|TRBV4-1|TRBJ2-2
TGCGCCAGCAGCAAGGGGACAGCGAACACCGGGGAGCTGTTTTTT
CASSKGTANTGELFF
>few|TRBD2|TRBV28|TRBJ2-7
TGTGCCAGCAGACGTAGCGGGAGTTCCCACGAGCAGTACTTC
CASRRSGSSHEQYF
>NA|NA|TRBV5-4|TRBJ1-1
TGTGCCAGCAGCCGGGGGGCTGAAGCTTTCTTT
CASSRGAEAFF
>NA|NA|TRBV7-9|TRBJ2-7
TGTGCCAGCAGCTTATCGGGGGGCGCCCACTACGAGCAGTACTTC
CASSLSGGAHYEQYF
>NA|TRBD2|TRBV27|TRBJ2-5
TGTGCCAGCAGCCCGGGACTAGCGGAGATAGCCCGTGAGACCCAGTACTTC
CASSPGLAEIARETQYF
>NA|TRBD2|TRBV10-1|TRBJ2-7
TGCGCCAGCAGTGAGGGGACTAGCGGTCGGACCTACGAGCAGTACTTC
CASSEGTSGRTYEQYF
>NA|TRBD1|TRBV18|TRBJ2-7
TGTGCCAGCTCACCATTAGGGACAGGGGTTCGCGAGCAGTACTTC
CASSPLGTGVREQYF
>NA|NA|TRBV6-1|TRBJ2-7
TGTGCCAGCAGTGAAGGACGGAGCAACTACGAGCAGTACTTC
CASSEGRSNYEQYF
>NA|NA|TRBV19|TRBJ1-1
TGTGCCAGTACCCTCACGCGGGGAGTGCCTAACACTGAAGCTTTCTTT
CASTLTRGVPNTEAFF
>NA|TRBD1|TRBV5-1|TRBJ1-6
TGCGCCAGCAGCCCCGGGACAGGGTCCAATAATTCACCCCTCCACTTT
CASSPGTGSNNSPLHF
>NA|NA|TRBV5-1|TRBJ1-2
TGCGCCAGCAGCCAGGACAGCGTTAACTATGGCTACACCTTC
CASSQDSVNYGYTF
>NA|NA|TRBV6-5|TRBJ2-7
TGTGCCAGCATTAGTACGACTGGCGAGCAGTACTTC
CASISTTGEQYF
>NA|NA|TRBV28|TRBJ2-2
TGTGCCAGCAGGGGCTCCGGGCTCAGAAGGGGCACCGGGGAGCTGTTTTTT
CASRGSGLRRGTGELFF
>NA|NA|TRBV5-5|TRBJ2-2
TGTGCCAGCAGCTTACAGGGAAACACCGGGGAGCTGTTTTTT
CASSLQGNTGELFF
>NA|NA|TRBV4-2|TRBJ2-3
TGTGCCAGCAGCCAAGGAGAGCGGATCCACACAGATACGCAGTATTTT
CASSQGERIHTDTQYF
>NA|NA|TRBV18|TRBJ2-7
TGTGCCAGCTCACCAGAGGGGGAGGGGGATTACGAGCAGTACTTC
CASSPEGEGDYEQYF
>NA|NA|TRBV5-3|TRBJ1-2
TGTGCCAGAAGCTTGGCAGCGGGGGGAGGCTACACCTTC
CARSLAAGGGYTF
>few|NA|TRBV2|TRBJ1-2
TGTGCCAGCAGTGAACAGACGTCAGCGTATGGCTACACCTTC
CASSEQTSAYGYTF
>NA|TRBD2|TRBV11-2|TRBJ2-7
TGTGCCAGCAGCTTAGGGCGGCAGCGGGAGCGGTACGAGCAGTACTTC
CASSLGRQRERYEQYF